The rows below give T cell receptor beta chains drawn from one sample of a study of CD8+ T cells in alopecia areata. The protocol was immunoSEQ multiplex PCR, while the TCRdb copy is restricted to in-frame clones and leaves out a portion. This sample carries some 150,000 clones, around 58% of them seen once, and the ten largest clones take under 6.5%. Sample: CD4+ T cells sorted from blood, taken at week 0. The receptor set was obtained from a human donor with alopecia areata. Each CDR3 is given with its conserved first and last residue. Fields, in order: clone size, V gene, J gene, D gene, CDR3 protein, CDR3 DNA. The D gene is left open where the match is weak. Not every row has a clone size; where given, it reads once, few, many or a size class.

clone_size: .; v_call: TRBV19; j_call: TRBJ2-7; d_call: TRBD1; cdr3_aa: CASRSGQNYEQYF; cdr3_nt: TGTGCCAGTAGATCGGGACAGAACTACGAGCAGTACTTC
clone_size: .; v_call: TRBV27; j_call: TRBJ2-5; d_call: .; cdr3_aa: CASSSGIGGWETQYF; cdr3_nt: TGTGCCAGCAGTTCCGGGATAGGGGGATGGGAGACCCAGTACTTC
clone_size: few; v_call: TRBV5-1; j_call: TRBJ1-5; d_call: .; cdr3_aa: CASSPGERNQPQHF; cdr3_nt: TGCGCCAGCAGCCCAGGGGAAAGGAATCAGCCCCAGCATTTT
clone_size: .; v_call: TRBV5-6; j_call: TRBJ1-2; d_call: TRBD1; cdr3_aa: CASPQGHRVLIYGYTF; cdr3_nt: TGTGCCAGCCCACAGGGGCACAGAGTTTTGATCTATGGCTACACCTTC
clone_size: .; v_call: TRBV5-1; j_call: TRBJ2-5; d_call: .; cdr3_aa: CASSWPEGETQYF; cdr3_nt: TGCGCCAGCAGCTGGCCCGAGGGGGAGACCCAGTACTTC
clone_size: few; v_call: TRBV4-2; j_call: TRBJ2-5; d_call: TRBD2; cdr3_aa: CASSQAGGQETQYF; cdr3_nt: TGTGCCAGCAGCCAAGCGGGGGGCCAAGAGACCCAGTACTTC
clone_size: .; v_call: TRBV6-5; j_call: TRBJ2-3; d_call: .; cdr3_aa: CATRGPISTDTQYF; cdr3_nt: TGTGCCACCCGAGGCCCGATAAGCACAGATACGCAGTATTTT
clone_size: .; v_call: TRBV7-2; j_call: TRBJ1-2; d_call: .; cdr3_aa: CASSPVNTYGYTF; cdr3_nt: TGTGCCAGCAGCCCCGTGAACACCTATGGCTACACCTTC
clone_size: .; v_call: TRBV5-4; j_call: TRBJ1-2; d_call: TRBD1; cdr3_aa: CASSLSLGQGDQRYTF; cdr3_nt: TGTGCCAGCAGCTTGTCCTTGGGACAGGGGGATCAGCGCTACACCTTC
clone_size: .; v_call: TRBV5-4; j_call: TRBJ2-5; d_call: .; cdr3_aa: CASSSRGTAHETQYF; cdr3_nt: TGTGCCAGCAGCTCCCGGGGGACAGCCCACGAGACCCAGTACTTC
clone_size: few; v_call: TRBV2; j_call: TRBJ2-2; d_call: .; cdr3_aa: CASRPTGHGELFF; cdr3_nt: TGTGCCAGCAGACCTACAGGGCACGGGGAGCTGTTTTTT
clone_size: .; v_call: TRBV11-2; j_call: TRBJ2-3; d_call: TRBD2; cdr3_aa: CASSSRGRGGTDTQYF; cdr3_nt: TGTGCCAGCTCCTCCCGAGGCCGGGGGGGCACAGATACGCAGTATTTT
clone_size: .; v_call: TRBV19; j_call: TRBJ1-2; d_call: .; cdr3_aa: CASTTTGTANYGYTF; cdr3_nt: TGTGCCAGTACCACTACCGGGACGGCTAACTATGGCTACACCTTC
clone_size: .; v_call: TRBV29-1; j_call: TRBJ1-2; d_call: .; cdr3_aa: CSVGGNHYGYTF; cdr3_nt: TGCAGCGTTGGTGGCAACCACTATGGCTACACCTTC
clone_size: .; v_call: TRBV10-3; j_call: TRBJ2-5; d_call: .; cdr3_aa: CAIRGHRDSETQYF; cdr3_nt: TGTGCCATCAGGGGCCACCGGGACTCAGAGACCCAGTACTTC
clone_size: .; v_call: TRBV29-1; j_call: TRBJ1-2; d_call: .; cdr3_aa: CSVEDRQGSVHGYTF; cdr3_nt: TGCAGCGTTGAAGATCGGCAGGGATCTGTACATGGCTACACCTTC
clone_size: .; v_call: TRBV2; j_call: TRBJ2-3; d_call: .; cdr3_aa: CASSPGNLGTDTQYF; cdr3_nt: TGTGCCAGCAGTCCCGGAAACCTCGGCACAGATACGCAGTATTTT
clone_size: few; v_call: TRBV23-1; j_call: TRBJ1-2; d_call: .; cdr3_aa: CASMSRPWFITF; cdr3_nt: TGCGCCAGCATGTCCCGCCCATGGTTTATCACCTTC
clone_size: .; v_call: TRBV6-5; j_call: TRBJ1-2; d_call: TRBD1; cdr3_aa: CASTSDRGRGYTF; cdr3_nt: TGTGCCAGCACCAGCGACAGGGGGCGCGGCTACACCTTC
clone_size: .; v_call: TRBV2; j_call: TRBJ1-1; d_call: .; cdr3_aa: CASSEARGGRGNTEAFF; cdr3_nt: TGTGCCAGCAGTGAAGCGAGGGGGGGGCGCGGAAACACTGAAGCTTTCTTT
clone_size: .; v_call: TRBV9; j_call: TRBJ2-2; d_call: TRBD1; cdr3_aa: CASSVGQGATGELFF; cdr3_nt: TGTGCCAGCAGCGTAGGACAGGGGGCGACCGGGGAGCTGTTTTTT
clone_size: .; v_call: TRBV4-2; j_call: TRBJ1-6; d_call: .; cdr3_aa: CASSQDAGRSPLHF; cdr3_nt: TGTGCCAGCAGCCAAGATGCGGGACGGTCACCCCTCCACTTT
clone_size: .; v_call: TRBV30; j_call: TRBJ1-6; d_call: .; cdr3_aa: CAWSQRYNSPLHF; cdr3_nt: TGTGCCTGGAGTCAAAGATATAATTCACCCCTCCACTTT
clone_size: .; v_call: TRBV20-1; j_call: TRBJ2-3; d_call: .; cdr3_aa: CSARRTDTQYF; cdr3_nt: TGCAGTGCTAGAAGGACAGATACGCAGTATTTT
clone_size: .; v_call: TRBV7-9; j_call: TRBJ1-2; d_call: .; cdr3_aa: CASSTFRAKSAYGYTF; cdr3_nt: TGTGCCAGCAGCACATTCCGGGCGAAGAGCGCCTATGGCTACACCTTC
clone_size: .; v_call: TRBV5-1; j_call: TRBJ2-7; d_call: .; cdr3_aa: CASSLASSYEQYF; cdr3_nt: TGCGCCAGCAGCTTGGCCAGCAGCTACGAGCAGTACTTC
clone_size: .; v_call: TRBV5-1; j_call: TRBJ2-7; d_call: .; cdr3_aa: CASSSQTYEQYF; cdr3_nt: TGCGCCAGCAGCTCACAAACCTACGAGCAGTACTTC
clone_size: .; v_call: TRBV6-6; j_call: TRBJ1-4; d_call: .; cdr3_aa: CASSGEKLFF; cdr3_nt: TGTGCCAGCAGCGGTGAAAAACTGTTTTTT
clone_size: .; v_call: TRBV7-9; j_call: TRBJ2-1; d_call: .; cdr3_aa: CATPNEQFF; cdr3_nt: TGTGCCACCCCCAATGAGCAGTTCTTC
clone_size: .; v_call: TRBV5-1; j_call: TRBJ2-7; d_call: TRBD2; cdr3_aa: CASSLAGGVYEQYF; cdr3_nt: TGCGCCAGCAGCCTAGCGGGGGGTGTCTACGAGCAGTACTTC
clone_size: .; v_call: TRBV7-2; j_call: TRBJ2-5; d_call: .; cdr3_aa: CASSFHQQGETQYF; cdr3_nt: TGTGCCAGCAGCTTCCACCAGCAGGGAGAGACCCAGTACTTC
clone_size: .; v_call: TRBV7-2; j_call: TRBJ2-5; d_call: TRBD2; cdr3_aa: CASSRAGTSEETQYF; cdr3_nt: TGTGCCAGCAGCCGCGCAGGTACTAGCGAAGAGACCCAGTACTTC
clone_size: few; v_call: TRBV29-1; j_call: TRBJ1-2; d_call: TRBD1; cdr3_aa: CSVEDFLAGQSNYGYTF; cdr3_nt: TGCAGCGTTGAAGATTTCTTAGCGGGACAGTCTAACTATGGCTACACCTTC